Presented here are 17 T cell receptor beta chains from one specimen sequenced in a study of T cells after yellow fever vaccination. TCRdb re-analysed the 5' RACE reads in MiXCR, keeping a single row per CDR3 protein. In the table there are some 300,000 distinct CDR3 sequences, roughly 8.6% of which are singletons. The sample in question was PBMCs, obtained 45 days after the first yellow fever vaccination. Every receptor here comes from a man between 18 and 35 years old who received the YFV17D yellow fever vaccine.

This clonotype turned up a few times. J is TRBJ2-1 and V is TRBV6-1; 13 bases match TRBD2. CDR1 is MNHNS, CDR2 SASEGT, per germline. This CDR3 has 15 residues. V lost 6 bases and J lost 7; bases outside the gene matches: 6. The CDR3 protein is CASSSKGLAGNEQFF. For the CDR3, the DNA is TGTGCCAGCAGCTCTAAGGGACTAGCGGGAAATGAGCAGTTCTTC.

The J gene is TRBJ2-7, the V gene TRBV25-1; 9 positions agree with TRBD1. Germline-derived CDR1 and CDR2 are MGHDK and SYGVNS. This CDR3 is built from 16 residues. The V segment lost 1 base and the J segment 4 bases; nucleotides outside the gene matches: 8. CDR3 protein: CASSESRTGEGYEQYF. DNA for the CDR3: TGTGCCAGCAGTGAATCTAGGACAGGGGAGGGGTACGAGCAGTACTTC.

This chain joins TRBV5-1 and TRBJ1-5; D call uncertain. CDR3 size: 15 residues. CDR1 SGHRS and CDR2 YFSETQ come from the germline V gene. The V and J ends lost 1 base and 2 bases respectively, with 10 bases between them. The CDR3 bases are TGCGCCAGCAGCTTGAACGAGGGTGGCAATCAGCCCCAGCATTTT. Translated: CASSLNEGGNQPQHF.

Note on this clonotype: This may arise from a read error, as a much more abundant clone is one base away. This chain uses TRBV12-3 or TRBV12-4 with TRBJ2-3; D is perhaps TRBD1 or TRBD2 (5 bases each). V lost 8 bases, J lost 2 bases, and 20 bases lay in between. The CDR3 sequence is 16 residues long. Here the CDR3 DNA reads TGTGCCAGCTGCCCTGTCCCGGGGCAGGCCACAGATACGCAGTATTTT. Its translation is CASCPVPGQATDTQYF.

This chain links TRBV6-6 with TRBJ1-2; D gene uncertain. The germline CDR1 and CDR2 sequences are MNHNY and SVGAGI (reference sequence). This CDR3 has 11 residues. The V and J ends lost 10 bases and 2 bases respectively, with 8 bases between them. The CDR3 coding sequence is TGTGCCACCGAACAGAACTATGGCTACACCTTC. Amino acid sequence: CATEQNYGYTF.

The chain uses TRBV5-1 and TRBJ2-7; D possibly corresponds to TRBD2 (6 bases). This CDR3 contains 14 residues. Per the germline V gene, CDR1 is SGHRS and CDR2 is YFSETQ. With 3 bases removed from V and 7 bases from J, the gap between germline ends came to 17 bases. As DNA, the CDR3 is TGCGCCAGCAGCTCCGACGGGGGTGTGGGAGAGCAGTACTTC. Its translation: CASSSDGGVGEQYF.

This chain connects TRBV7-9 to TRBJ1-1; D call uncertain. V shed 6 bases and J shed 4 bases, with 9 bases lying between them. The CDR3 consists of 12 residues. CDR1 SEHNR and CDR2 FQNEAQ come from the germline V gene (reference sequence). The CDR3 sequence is CASRPAGTEAFF. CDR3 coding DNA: TGTGCCAGCAGGCCAGCGGGCACTGAAGCTTTCTTT.

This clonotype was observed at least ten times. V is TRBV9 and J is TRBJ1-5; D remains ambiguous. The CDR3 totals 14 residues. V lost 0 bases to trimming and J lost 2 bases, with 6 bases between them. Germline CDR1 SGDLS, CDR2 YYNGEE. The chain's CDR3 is CASSVAGGNQPQHF. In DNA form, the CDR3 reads TGTGCCAGCAGCGTAGCAGGAGGCAATCAGCCCCAGCATTTT.

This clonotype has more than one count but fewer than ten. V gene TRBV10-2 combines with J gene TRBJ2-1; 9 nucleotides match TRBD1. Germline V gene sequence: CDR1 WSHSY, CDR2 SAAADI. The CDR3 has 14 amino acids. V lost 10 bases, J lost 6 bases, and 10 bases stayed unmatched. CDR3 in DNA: TGCGCCACCCACACAGGGGGCGTTTTCAATGAGCAGTTCTTC. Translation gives CATHTGGVFNEQFF.

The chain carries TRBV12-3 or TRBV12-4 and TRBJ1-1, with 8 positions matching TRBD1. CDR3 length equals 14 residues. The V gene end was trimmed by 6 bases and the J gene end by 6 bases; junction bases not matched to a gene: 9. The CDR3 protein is CASSSGQGESEAFF. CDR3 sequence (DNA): TGTGCCAGCAGCAGTGGACAGGGTGAATCTGAAGCTTTCTTT.

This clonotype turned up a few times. This CDR3 is CSVEGESLTDTQYF. The CDR3 nucleotides read TGCAGCGTTGAAGGGGAGTCGTTGACAGATACGCAGTATTTT. The chain has TRBV29-1 and TRBJ2-3; D is perhaps TRBD2 (5 bases). This CDR3 is built from 14 residues. V was trimmed by 1 base and J by 3 bases, leaving 11 bases between them. Germline V gene sequence: CDR1 SQVTM, CDR2 ANQGSEA.

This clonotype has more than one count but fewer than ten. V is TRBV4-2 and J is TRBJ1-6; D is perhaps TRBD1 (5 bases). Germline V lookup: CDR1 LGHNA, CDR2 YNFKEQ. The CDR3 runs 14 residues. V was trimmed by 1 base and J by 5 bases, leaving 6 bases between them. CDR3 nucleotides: TGTGCCAGCAGCCAAGCCAGGGATAATTCACCCCTCCACTTT. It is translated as CASSQARDNSPLHF.

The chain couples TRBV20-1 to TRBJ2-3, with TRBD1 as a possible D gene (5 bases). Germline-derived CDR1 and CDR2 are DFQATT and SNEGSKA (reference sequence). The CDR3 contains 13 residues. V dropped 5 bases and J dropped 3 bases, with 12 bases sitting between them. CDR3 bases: TGCAGTGCTTGGGCAGGGCCGACAGATACGCAGTATTTT. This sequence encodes CSAWAGPTDTQYF.

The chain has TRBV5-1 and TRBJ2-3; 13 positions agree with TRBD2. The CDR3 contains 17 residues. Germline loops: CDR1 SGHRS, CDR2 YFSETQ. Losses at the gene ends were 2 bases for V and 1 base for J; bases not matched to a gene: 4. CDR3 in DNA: TGCGCCAGCAGCTTTACCGGGACTAGCGGGGGCACAGATACGCAGTATTTT. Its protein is CASSFTGTSGGTDTQYF. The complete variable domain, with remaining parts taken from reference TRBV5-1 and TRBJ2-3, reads KAGVTQTPRYLIKTRGQQVTLSCSPISGHRSVSWYQQTPGQGLQFLFEYFSETQRNKGNFPGRFSGRQFSNSRSEMNVSTLELGDSALYLCASSFTGTSGGTDTQYFGPGTRLTVL.

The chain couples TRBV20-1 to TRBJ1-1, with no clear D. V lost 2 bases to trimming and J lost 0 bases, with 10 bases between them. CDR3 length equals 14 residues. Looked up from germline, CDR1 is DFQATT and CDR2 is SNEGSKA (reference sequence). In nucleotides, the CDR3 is TGCAGTGCTAGAAGTTTCGTCATGAACACTGAAGCTTTCTTT. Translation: CSARSFVMNTEAFF.

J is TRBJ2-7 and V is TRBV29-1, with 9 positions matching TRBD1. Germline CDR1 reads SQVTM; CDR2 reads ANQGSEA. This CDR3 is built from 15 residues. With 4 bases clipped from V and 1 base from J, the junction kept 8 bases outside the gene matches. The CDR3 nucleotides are TGCAGCGTTGTAGGGGACAGGGCGGGTTCCTACGAGCAGTACTTC. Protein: CSVVGDRAGSYEQYF.

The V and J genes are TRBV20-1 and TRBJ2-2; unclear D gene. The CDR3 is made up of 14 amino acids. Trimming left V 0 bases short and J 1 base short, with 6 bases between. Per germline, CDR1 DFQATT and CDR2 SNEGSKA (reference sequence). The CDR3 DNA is TGCAGTGCTAGAGATAAGGGGAACACCGGGGAGCTGTTTTTT. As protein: CSARDKGNTGELFF.